The source of this TCR beta chain is a study of OX40 agonist ivuxolimab in advanced cancers. The overall study: The study enrolled dose-escalation patients with hepatocellular carcinoma, melanoma, renal cell or head and neck cancer. Study-wide results and caveats: On average, a greater number of expanded clones characterised CD8+ T cells relative to CD4+. Within 6 weeks, CD4+ and CD8+ blood T cells expanded clonally at 0.1 to 3.0 mg/kg.

Autoimmune disease history or systemic immunosuppression disqualified patients. As concerns this clone: The antigen is unknown.

Assay: immunoSEQ multiplex PCR; the TCRdb copy retains only in-frame clones and omits some. Of 95,000 or so clones listed, 92% are singletons. The CDR3 extends over 14 amino acids. The J segment lost 4 bases and the V segment lost 2 bases, leaving 5 bases of the junction unmatched. The V gene's germline CDR1 is MNHNS and CDR2 SASEGT. The chain couples TRBV6-1 to TRBJ2-7; 7 bases agree with TRBD1. The sample in question was CD4+ or CD8+ T cells sorted from blood, obtained in a trial of the OX40 agonist ivuxolimab. This receptor was identified in an adult with an advanced solid tumor such as melanoma, head and neck, liver or kidney cancer. The CDR3 nucleotides read TGTGCCAGCAGTGAAATCTTGACAGGGTACGAGCAGTACTTC. The encoded protein is CASSEILTGYEQYF.